This is a list of T cell receptor beta chains from one sample in a study of cytomegalovirus exposure and HLA in healthy donors. Data came from immunoSEQ multiplex PCR; TCRdb stores just in-frame clones and leaves some out. The data hold about 190,000 clones, with around 85% observed a single time. Sequenced: PBMCs. The receptor set was obtained from a middle-aged man in good health and CMV-seropositive. Each CDR3 is given with its conserved first and last residue. D genes are given only for firm matches. Clone size is shown for a subset of rows, as once, few, many or a class of expanded clone.

NA | 13 | TRBJ1-6 | TRBV29-1 | NA | TGCAGCGTTCTTCGGTCCTATAATTCACCCCTCCACTTT | CSVLRSYNSPLHF
TRBD2 | 21 | TRBJ2-5 | TRBV4-1 | NA | TGCGCCAGCAGCCACCCTTACTCCGGGACTAGCGGGGGGCCGCTCCAAGAGACCCAGTACTTC | CASSHPYSGTSGGPLQETQYF
TRBD1 | 16 | TRBJ1-1 | TRBV6-5 | few | TGTGCCAGCAGTTACGCAGGGGGCGTATTGAGCACTGAAGCTTTCTTT | CASSYAGGVLSTEAFF
NA | 13 | TRBJ1-1 | TRBV6-4 | NA | TGTGCCAGCAGTGCGGACAGTAAAGGTGCAGCTTTCTTT | CASSADSKGAAFF
TRBD2 | 16 | TRBJ2-5 | TRBV7-2 | NA | TGTGCCAGCAGCTTAGGAACAGCGGGGGGGCAAGAGACCCAGTACTTC | CASSLGTAGGQETQYF
TRBD2 | 16 | TRBJ2-7 | TRBV5-1 | once | TGCGCCAGCAGCTCCGGACTAGCGGGGGGCTCCTACGAGCAGTACTTC | CASSSGLAGGSYEQYF
TRBD2 | 15 | TRBJ2-7 | TRBV27 | NA | TGTGCCAGCAGTTTATCGAGGACTAGAAGCCACGAGCAGTACTTC | CASSLSRTRSHEQYF
NA | 14 | TRBJ1-1 | TRBV19 | NA | TGTGCCAGTAGTATAGGTGCAGGGTGGACTGAAGCTTTCTTT | CASSIGAGWTEAFF
NA | 14 | TRBJ2-7 | TRBV5-6 | NA | TGTGCCAGCAGCTTGGACAGGTTAGCCTACGAGCAGTACTTC | CASSLDRLAYEQYF
TRBD1 | 16 | TRBJ2-2 | TRBV9 | NA | TGTGCCAGCAGCCCCCGGACAGGGATGAACACCGGGGAGCTGTTTTTT | CASSPRTGMNTGELFF
NA | 15 | TRBJ2-3 | TRBV9 | once | TGTGCCAGCAGCGTTGGGGCCACGGTCTCAGATACGCAGTATTTT | CASSVGATVSDTQYF
TRBD1 | 17 | TRBJ1-4 | TRBV28 | NA | TGTGCCAGCAGTTTCCGCGGGACAGGAGGCGATAATGAAAAACTGTTTTTT | CASSFRGTGGDNEKLFF
NA | 12 | TRBJ2-5 | TRBV7-2 | few | TGTGCCAGCAGCTTAGCCCGGGAGACCCAGTACTTC | CASSLARETQYF
TRBD1 | 16 | TRBJ2-1 | TRBV27 | NA | TGTGCCAGCAGTTTACTAAGGTCGAGACAGGGCACTGAGCAGTTCTTC | CASSLLRSRQGTEQFF
TRBD2 | 15 | TRBJ2-3 | TRBV9 | once | TGTGCCAGCAGCTTGCTAGCGGGGAGCACAGATACGCAGTATTTT | CASSLLAGSTDTQYF
NA | 16 | TRBJ2-6 | TRBV11-1 | NA | TGTGCCAGCAGCTCCCGGGGTGCTTCTGGGGCCAACGTCCTGACTTTC | CASSSRGASGANVLTF
TRBD1 | 16 | TRBJ2-5 | TRBV7-3 | NA | TGTGCCAGCAGCTTAAGGACAGGGCGCGGCGGGGAGACCCAGTACTTC | CASSLRTGRGGETQYF
TRBD1 | 16 | TRBJ2-7 | TRBV27 | NA | TGTGCCAGCAGTTTAGGTCGGGACAGGGGTTCCTACGAGCAGTACTTC | CASSLGRDRGSYEQYF
TRBD1 | 15 | TRBJ2-3 | TRBV7-2 | NA | TGTGCCAGCAGCTTAGGACAGGGGGCCCCAGATACGCAGTATTTT | CASSLGQGAPDTQYF
NA | 13 | TRBJ1-2 | TRBV9 | NA | TGTGCCAGCAGCTTAGAGGGGGGGTGGGGCTACACCTTC | CASSLEGGWGYTF
NA | 15 | TRBJ2-1 | TRBV7-2 | NA | TGTGCCAGCAGCCTGATGGGGGGACCCTACAATGAGCAGTTCTTC | CASSLMGGPYNEQFF
NA | 13 | TRBJ2-3 | TRBV10-3 | NA | TGTGCCATCACCAGCGGTGGCACAGATACGCAGTATTTT | CAITSGGTDTQYF
NA | 16 | TRBJ1-3 | TRBV11-2 | NA | TGTGCCAGCAGCTTAGCCCGTTGGACATCTGGAAACACCATATATTTT | CASSLARWTSGNTIYF
NA | 13 | TRBJ1-4 | TRBV5-4 | few | TGTGCCAGCAGCGTTCGGGGGGTTGAAAAACTGTTTTTT | CASSVRGVEKLFF
NA | 12 | TRBJ2-3 | TRBV9 | once | TGTGCCAGCAGCACCAGAGGAGATACGCAGTATTTT | CASSTRGDTQYF
TRBD1 | 17 | TRBJ1-2 | TRBV5-1 | NA | TGCGCCAGCAGTTCGGGGACAGGCCAGTTAGCTAACTATGGCTACACCTTC | CASSSGTGQLANYGYTF
TRBD1 | 18 | TRBJ1-3 | TRBV7-8 | NA | TGTGCCAGCAGCTTAAGAGTAGGACAGGTGCGCAATGGCGACACCATATATTTT | CASSLRVGQVRNGDTIYF
NA | 15 | TRBJ2-3 | TRBV7-6 | NA | TGTGCCAGCAGCTTAGGGGGGGGGCAGGCAGATACGCAGTATTTT | CASSLGGGQADTQYF
NA | 11 | TRBJ1-3 | TRBV19 | NA | TGTGCCACCAGGTTGATGAACACCATATATTTT | CATRLMNTIYF
TRBD1 | 15 | TRBJ1-2 | TRBV11-2 | NA | TGTGCCAGCAGCTTACGCCCCCAGGGGGCGGATGGCTACACCTTC | CASSLRPQGADGYTF
NA | 13 | TRBJ2-1 | TRBV15 | once | TGTGCCACCAGCAGAGATTCTTCGAATGAGCAGTTCTTC | CATSRDSSNEQFF